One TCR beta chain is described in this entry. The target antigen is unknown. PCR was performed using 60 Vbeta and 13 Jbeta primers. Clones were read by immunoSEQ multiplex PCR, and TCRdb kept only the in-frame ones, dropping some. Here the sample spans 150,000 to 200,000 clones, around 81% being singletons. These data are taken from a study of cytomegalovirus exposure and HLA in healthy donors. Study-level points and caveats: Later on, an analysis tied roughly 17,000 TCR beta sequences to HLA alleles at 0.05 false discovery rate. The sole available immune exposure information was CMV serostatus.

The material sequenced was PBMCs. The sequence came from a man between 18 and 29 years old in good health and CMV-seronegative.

CDR3 protein: CASSPRTSGNFRLTYNEQFF. The CDR3 region has the DNA TGTGCCAGCAGCCCCCGGACTAGCGGGAATTTCCGCTTGACCTACAATGAGCAGTTCTTC. This chain links TRBV7-3 with TRBJ2-1; 12 nucleotides match TRBD2. The CDR3 is 20 residues long. Germline CDR1 reads SGHTA; CDR2 reads FQGTGA. V shed 5 bases and J 2 bases; nucleotides not matched to a gene: 16.